Below are 10 T cell receptor beta chains sequenced from a single sample in a study of cytomegalovirus exposure and HLA in healthy donors. PCR used 60 Vbeta primers and 13 Jbeta primers. The method was immunoSEQ multiplex PCR; TCRdb's version includes in-frame clones alone and lacks a portion of them. In all, the sample yields 220,000 or so clones. Sequencing was performed on PBMCs. The receptors were sampled from a girl aged 2 to 9 in good health and CMV-seropositive.

This sequence joins TRBV27 and TRBJ1-1; weak D call: TRBD1 (6 bases). Trimming took 5 bases from V and 8 from J, leaving 18 bases between them. This CDR3 contains 14 residues. Germline CDR1 MNHEY, CDR2 SMNVEV (reference sequence). CDR3 nucleotides: TGTGCCAGCAGTCAATCCCCTCAGGGGACAGAAGCTTTCTTT. It codes for CASSQSPQGTEAFF.

The V call is TRBV5-1, the J call TRBJ1-2; 9 nucleotides agree with TRBD1. The germline gives CDR1 SGHRS, CDR2 YFSETQ. The ends lost 4 bases at V and 8 bases at J; junction bases unmatched: 6. This CDR3 comprises 13 residues. The CDR3: CASSTETGGGYTF. In DNA, the CDR3 is TGCGCCAGCAGCACCGAGACAGGGGGAGGCTACACCTTC. Drawing the rest from reference TRBV5-1 and TRBJ1-2, the complete variable domain is KAGVTQTPRYLIKTRGQQVTLSCSPISGHRSVSWYQQTPGQGLQFLFEYFSETQRNKGNFPGRFSGRQFSNSRSEMNVSTLELGDSALYLCASSTETGGGYTFGSGTRLTVV.

The genes are TRBV28 and TRBJ1-1, with 8 bases matching TRBD1. V dropped 5 bases and J dropped 0; count of bases not matched to a gene: 11. CDR1 and CDR2 from the germline V gene are MDHEN and SYDVKM. This CDR3 region has 17 residues. CDR3 sequence (DNA): TGTGCCAGCAGTCTACTCCGGACAGGGACCGTGAACACTGAAGCTTTCTTT. As protein: CASSLLRTGTVNTEAFF.

V and J are TRBV21-1 and TRBJ1-1; TRBD1 reflects the table's D call only, with no check against the DNA. TRBV21-1 is a pseudogene locus. The length of the CDR3 is 13 residues. This CDR3 reads CASSSRGISEAFF. The CDR3 nucleotides are TGTGCCAGCAGCAGTAGGGGCATCTCTGAAGCTTTCTTT.

This sequence joins TRBV6-5 and TRBJ2-1, with 12 bases that match TRBD2. The CDR3 length is 15 residues. Germline loops: CDR1 MNHEY, CDR2 SVGAGI. The V gene end was trimmed by 7 bases and the J gene end by 2 bases; junction bases not matched to a gene: 3. The CDR3 nucleotides are TGTGCCAGCACCCTAGCGGGAGGGACCTACAATGAGCAGTTCTTC. Translating it yields CASTLAGGTYNEQFF.

The chain has TRBV25-1 and TRBJ2-1; TRBD2 matches at 13 bases. Unmatched junction bases numbered 13, after V lost 11 bases and J lost 9 bases. The germline gives CDR1 MGHDK, CDR2 SYGVNS. The CDR3 runs to 15 residues. The CDR3 DNA follows: TGTGCCCCCCAGAGGCCGACTAGCGGGAGGAGTGAGCAGTTCTTC. Encoded protein: CAPQRPTSGRSEQFF.

The chain links TRBV19 to TRBJ2-5; D gene unclear. The CDR3 has 16 amino acids. CDR1 is LNHDA and CDR2 is SQIVND in the germline V gene (reference sequence). V lost 9 bases, J lost 3 bases, and 23 bases lay in between. In nucleotides, the CDR3 is TGTGCCAGCACCCCGAATCAACTTACCGCTAAAGAGACCCAGTACTTC. Translating gives CASTPNQLTAKETQYF.

The chain joins TRBV11-2 to TRBJ2-1; TRBD2 matches 8 bases. From germline, CDR1 is SGHAT and CDR2 FQNNGV. Trimming removed 6 bases from V and 1 base from J; junction bases left unmatched: 14. The CDR3 covers 18 residues. The CDR3 loop is CASSSLREGLGSYNEQFF. The CDR3 DNA is TGTGCCAGCAGTTCCTTGAGGGAGGGACTAGGGTCCTACAATGAGCAGTTCTTC.

This chain links TRBV29-1 with TRBJ2-5; 14 bases agree with TRBD2. The CDR3 is 15 amino acids. V was pared by 3 bases and J by 4 bases, with 4 bases of the junction left unmatched. Germline loops: CDR1 SQVTM, CDR2 ANQGSEA. Here the CDR3 DNA reads TGCAGCGTTGAGCCCGGGACTAGCGGGAGAGAGACCCAGTACTTC. Its protein is CSVEPGTSGRETQYF.

J is TRBJ1-5 and V is TRBV19; possible D gene TRBD1, 6 bases. The CDR3 covers 15 residues. Germline lookup yields CDR1 LNHDA and CDR2 SQIVND (reference sequence). V gave up 5 bases and J gave up 3 bases, with 14 bases separating them. The CDR3: CASSQKGTHNQPQHF. CDR3 DNA sequence: TGTGCCAGTAGTCAAAAGGGGACACACAATCAGCCCCAGCATTTT.